Listed below are T cell receptor beta chains from one sample, sequenced in a study of CD8 T cells in acute hepatitis C reinfection. Some clones are missing from TCRdb's copy, which holds only in-frame ones; the method was immunoSEQ multiplex PCR. The top ten clones hold less than 0.6% of a sample with 38,000 or so clones, roughly 89% of them seen once. The sample consisted of naive CD8+ T cells from PBMCs. The origin of the receptors is a man between 25 and 39 years old with chronic hepatitis C. Each CDR3 is given with its conserved first and last residue. The D gene is left open where the match is weak. Rows give clone size only sometimes, using once, few, many, or a class for an expanded clone.

v_call	clone_size	d_call	j_call	cdr3_aa	cdr3_nt
TRBV9	.	.	TRBJ2-5	CASSSSREGGIQETQYF	TGTGCCAGCAGCTCCTCCAGGGAAGGGGGGATTCAAGAGACCCAGTACTTC
TRBV10-3	.	.	TRBJ2-7	CAIGGYEQYF	TGTGCCATCGGGGGGTACGAGCAGTACTTC
TRBV27	once	TRBD1	TRBJ2-7	CASSSGQGGGYEQYF	TGTGCCAGCAGTTCCGGACAGGGGGGCGGCTACGAGCAGTACTTC
TRBV4-1	.	.	TRBJ2-1	CASSQPDLFFNEQFF	TGCGCCAGCAGCCAACCAGACTTATTCTTCAATGAGCAGTTCTTC
TRBV7-3	.	.	TRBJ2-1	CASSGYSFNEQFF	TGTGCCAGCAGTGGTTACTCCTTCAATGAGCAGTTCTTC
TRBV7-9	.	TRBD2	TRBJ2-1	CASSLYRRGELTHNEQFF	TGTGCCAGCAGCTTATACCGGCGGGGGGAACTAACCCACAATGAGCAGTTCTTC
TRBV6-1	.	.	TRBJ1-1	CASTQGTEAFF	TGTGCCAGCACTCAGGGGACAGAAGCTTTCTTT
TRBV25-1	.	.	TRBJ1-2	CASRDGNYGYTF	TGTGCCAGCAGGGACGGTAACTATGGCTACACCTTC
TRBV2	.	.	TRBJ1-1	CASRGRGDHEAFF	TGTGCCAGCAGAGGACGAGGGGACCATGAAGCTTTCTTT
TRBV7-9	few	.	TRBJ1-4	CASSNGQVNEKLFF	TGTGCCAGCAGCAACGGGCAGGTTAATGAAAAACTGTTTTTT
TRBV5-6	.	TRBD2	TRBJ2-3	CASSSSGEITDTQYF	TGTGCCAGCAGTTCTAGCGGGGAGATCACAGATACGCAGTATTTT
TRBV6-5	once	.	TRBJ1-1	CASSYTRGGMNTEAFF	TGTGCCAGCAGTTACACCCGGGGGGGCATGAACACTGAAGCTTTCTTT
TRBV21-1	.	.	TRBJ1-5	CASSNGTADSNQPQHF	TGTGCCAGCAGCAATGGGACCGCAGATAGCAATCAGCCCCAGCATTTT
TRBV6-1	.	.	TRBJ1-1	CATTYGTEAFF	TGTGCCACTACCTATGGCACTGAAGCTTTCTTT
TRBV28	.	.	TRBJ1-2	CASSFLEGRNYGYTF	TGTGCCAGCAGTTTCCTCGAGGGGAGGAACTATGGCTACACCTTC
TRBV5-1	.	.	TRBJ1-1	CASSWGLGMTEAFF	TGCGCCAGCAGCTGGGGACTGGGGATGACTGAAGCTTTCTTT
TRBV4-2	.	.	TRBJ2-1	CASSLGGGGEQFF	TGTGCCAGCAGCCTGGGAGGGGGCGGGGAGCAGTTCTTC
TRBV4-3	.	.	TRBJ2-7	CASSQAGQGSYEQYF	TGCGCCAGCAGCCAAGCGGGGCAGGGTTCATACGAGCAGTACTTC
TRBV7-3	.	.	TRBJ2-3	CASSLRTSADTQYF	TGTGCCAGCAGCTTAAGGACGTCTGCAGATACGCAGTATTTT
TRBV27	.	.	TRBJ1-3	CASSLTQGWGNTIYF	TGTGCCAGCAGTTTAACACAGGGATGGGGAAACACCATATATTTT
TRBV4-3	.	TRBD2	TRBJ2-2	CASSRSSGVDSGELFF	TGCGCCAGCAGCCGATCTAGCGGGGTCGATTCCGGGGAGCTGTTTTTT
TRBV7-9	.	.	TRBJ2-3	CASSPSRGPDTQYF	TGTGCCAGCAGCCCGTCCCGGGGGCCCGATACGCAGTATTTT
TRBV7-6	few	TRBD1	TRBJ1-1	CASSPGTGILNTEAFF	TGTGCCAGCAGCCCCGGGACAGGTATTCTGAACACTGAAGCTTTCTTT
TRBV10-3	.	TRBD1	TRBJ2-7	CAISGQGVTPYEQYF	TGTGCCATCAGTGGTCAGGGGGTGACCCCCTACGAGCAGTACTTC
TRBV6-6	.	TRBD1	TRBJ1-6	CASTGTGTAPLHF	TGTGCCTCAACCGGGACAGGGACGGCACCCCTCCACTTT
TRBV7-9	.	.	TRBJ1-6	CASSFPRGQGSPLHF	TGTGCCAGCAGCTTCCCTAGGGGCCAGGGATCACCCCTCCACTTT
TRBV6-6	once	.	TRBJ1-3	CASSYEMGGRNTIYF	TGTGCCAGCAGTTACGAGATGGGGGGGAGAAACACCATATATTTT
TRBV19	.	TRBD1	TRBJ2-7	CASTPGQTYEQYF	TGTGCCAGTACCCCGGGACAGACCTACGAGCAGTACTTC
TRBV29-1	.	.	TRBJ2-3	CSVDDGFDTQYF	TGCAGCGTTGATGATGGGTTTGATACGCAGTATTTT
TRBV19	once	TRBD2	TRBJ2-1	CASSIGTGTSGHHEQFF	TGTGCCAGTAGTATAGGCACCGGGACTAGCGGACACCATGAGCAGTTCTTC
TRBV2	.	.	TRBJ2-7	CASRQDLDEQYF	TGTGCCAGCAGACAGGATCTCGACGAGCAGTACTTC
TRBV27	.	.	TRBJ1-5	CASSLWQNSNQPQHF	TGTGCCAGCAGTTTATGGCAGAATAGCAATCAGCCCCAGCATTTT
TRBV9	.	.	TRBJ2-5	CASSGPQETQYF	TGTGCCAGCAGCGGGCCCCAAGAGACCCAGTACTTC
TRBV13	.	.	TRBJ2-1	CASSLMGNEQFF	TGTGCCAGCAGCTTAATGGGAAATGAGCAGTTCTTC
TRBV7-6	medium-sized	TRBD1	TRBJ2-7	CASSPGRGLTYEQYF	TGTGCCAGCAGCCCCGGCAGGGGGCTCACCTACGAGCAGTACTTC
TRBV7-9	.	.	TRBJ1-1	CASSLAQGRSTEAFF	TGTGCCAGCAGCTTAGCGCAGGGGAGAAGCACTGAAGCTTTCTTT
TRBV6-6	.	TRBD2	TRBJ2-5	CASTRLAGGGETQYF	TGTGCCAGCACCCGACTAGCGGGAGGGGGGGAGACCCAGTACTTC
TRBV6-6	.	.	TRBJ1-1	CASTYGNTEAFF	TGTGCCAGCACCTACGGGAACACTGAAGCTTTCTTT
TRBV7-9	.	.	TRBJ1-2	CASSNRDEELYGYTF	TGTGCCAGCAGCAACAGGGATGAGGAGCTCTATGGCTACACCTTC
TRBV30	once	.	TRBJ1-4	CAWRGLKLFF	TGTGCCTGGAGGGGGTTGAAACTGTTTTTT
TRBV7-3	.	.	TRBJ1-6	CASSLGAGDRSYNSPLHF	TGTGCCAGCAGCTTAGGTGCAGGGGACCGCTCCTATAATTCACCCCTCCACTTT
TRBV2	.	TRBD2	TRBJ2-3	CASSGLSSGGAGDPHF	TGTGCCAGCAGTGGGCTTTCTAGCGGGGGGGCCGGGGATCCGCATTTT
TRBV4-1	.	TRBD1	TRBJ2-1	CASSRGQGMSNEQFF	TGCGCCAGCAGCCGGGGACAGGGGATGTCCAATGAGCAGTTCTTC